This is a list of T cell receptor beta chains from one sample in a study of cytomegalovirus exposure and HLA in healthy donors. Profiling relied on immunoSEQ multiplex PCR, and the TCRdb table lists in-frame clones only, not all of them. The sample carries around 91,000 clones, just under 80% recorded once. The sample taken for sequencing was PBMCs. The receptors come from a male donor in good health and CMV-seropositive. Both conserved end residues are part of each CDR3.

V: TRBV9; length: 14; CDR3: CASSPGQGDYGYTF
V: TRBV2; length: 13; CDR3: CASAEATQHTQYF
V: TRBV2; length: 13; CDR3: CASSWTSGAQQFF
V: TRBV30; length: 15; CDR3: CAWSAAGGGADTQYF
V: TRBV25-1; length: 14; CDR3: CAPPPRQGEDEQFF
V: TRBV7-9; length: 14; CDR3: CASSPGTGFDEQYF
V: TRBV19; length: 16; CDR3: CASRGTVPSGANVLTF
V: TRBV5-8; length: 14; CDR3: CASSIVGTLYGYTF
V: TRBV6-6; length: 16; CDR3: CASGPIYRGPNYGYTF
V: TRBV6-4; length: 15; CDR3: CASRPGQGFNSPLHF
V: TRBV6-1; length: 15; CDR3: CASSTRLAGADTQYF
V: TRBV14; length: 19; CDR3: CASSKTPAGTERGNTEAFF
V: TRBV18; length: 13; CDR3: CASSAGMNTEAFF